Listed below are T cell receptor beta chains from one sample, sequenced in a study of blood T cells in healthy people across ages. One entry per CDR3 protein, called by TCRdb with MiXCR from the 5' RACE reads. The sample has about 1.4 million distinct CDR3 sequences, around 59% seen once. Sequenced: blood. The receptors were sampled from a man younger than 30 in good health. Each CDR3 is given with its conserved first and last residue. A D gene is named only where the DNA matches it firmly. Clone size is shown for a subset of rows, as once, few, many or a class of expanded clone.

clone_size	j_call	v_call	d_call	cdr3_nt	cdr3_aa
NA	TRBJ2-3	TRBV20-1	TRBD2	TGCAGCGTTAGCGGGGGCAGGGTAGATACGCAGTATTTT	CSVSGGRVDTQYF
NA	TRBJ2-7	TRBV9	NA	TGTGCCAGCAGCGTCGGCACAGGATCTCAGGACGAGCAGTACTTC	CASSVGTGSQDEQYF
once	TRBJ2-3	TRBV12-3/TRBV12-4	TRBD2	TGTGCCAGCAGTTATAGCGGGAGTGGAACAGATACGCAGTATTTT	CASSYSGSGTDTQYF
few	TRBJ1-6	TRBV20-1	NA	TGCAGTGCTACCCGGGGGGATCAGGGTTCACCCCTCCACTTT	CSATRGDQGSPLHF
NA	TRBJ2-5	TRBV6-1	TRBD1	TGTGCCAGCAGCAAAAGGGACAGCCAAGAGACCCAGTACTTC	CASSKRDSQETQYF
few	TRBJ2-7	TRBV13	TRBD1	TGTGCCAGCAGCTCCTGGACAGGAACCTACGAGCAGTACTTC	CASSSWTGTYEQYF
NA	TRBJ2-1	TRBV6-4	TRBD2	TGTGCCAGCAGTGGTAGCGGGAGTGCCGATGAGCAGTTCTTC	CASSGSGSADEQFF
NA	TRBJ2-3	TRBV7-8	TRBD2	TGTGCCAGCAGCTTAGTGGTCGGGGGGGCGGCAGATACGCAGTATTTT	CASSLVVGGAADTQYF
NA	TRBJ2-5	TRBV2	NA	TGTGCCAGCAGTGATATACAGGAAGAGACCCAGTACTTC	CASSDIQEETQYF
few	TRBJ2-1	TRBV5-4	TRBD2	TGTGCCACCCCTATATCTAGCGGGAGGGATGAGCAGTTCTTC	CATPISSGRDEQFF
NA	TRBJ2-1	TRBV4-2	NA	TGTGCCAGCAGCCAAGACCAGCAGTCAGAGGATGAGCAGTTCTTC	CASSQDQQSEDEQFF
NA	TRBJ1-2	TRBV7-8	NA	TGTGCCAGCAGCTTACCCAGGGCATCCTATGGCTACACCTTC	CASSLPRASYGYTF
NA	TRBJ1-1	TRBV15	NA	TGTGCCACCAGCAGAGAGCGGGGGAACACTGAAGCTTTCTTT	CATSRERGNTEAFF
NA	TRBJ2-7	TRBV27	NA	TGTGCCGGCAGTTTAATGGACGGAACCTACGAGCAGTACTTC	CAGSLMDGTYEQYF
once	TRBJ2-1	TRBV27	TRBD2	TGTGCCAGCAGTCTGACTAGCGGGGGGGAAAGGGAGCAGTTCTTC	CASSLTSGGEREQFF
few	TRBJ1-2	TRBV5-1	TRBD1	TGCGCCAGCAGCTTGGGGACAGGAAGAAACTATGGCTACACCTTC	CASSLGTGRNYGYTF
NA	TRBJ2-7	TRBV7-9	TRBD1	TGTGCCAGCAGCGGACAGGGCCTCGAGCAGTACTTC	CASSGQGLEQYF
NA	TRBJ1-2	TRBV12-3/TRBV12-4	NA	TGTGCCAGCAGTTTATTCGAGGAGACCTATGGCTACACCTTC	CASSLFEETYGYTF
NA	TRBJ2-7	TRBV10-3	TRBD2	TGTGCCGTCAGTGAGCCGGGGACTAGCGCCTACGAGCAGTACTTC	CAVSEPGTSAYEQYF
NA	TRBJ2-6	TRBV12-3/TRBV12-4	NA	TGTGCCAGCAGTTGGAGAGGGTTGGGGGCCAACGTCCTGACTTTC	CASSWRGLGANVLTF
many	TRBJ2-2	TRBV6-2/TRBV6-3	TRBD1	TGTGCCAGCCGGGACAGGGGCACCGGGGAGCTGTTTTTT	CASRDRGTGELFF
NA	TRBJ2-7	TRBV10-3	TRBD2	TGTGCCATCAGTGAGCCCAAACTAGCGGGAGTGTACGAGCAGTACTTC	CAISEPKLAGVYEQYF
NA	TRBJ2-1	TRBV5-1	TRBD2	TGCGCCAGCAGCCGACTAGCGGGGGGGTTTGGTAATGAGCAGTTCTTC	CASSRLAGGFGNEQFF
NA	TRBJ2-3	TRBV7-2	NA	TGTGCCAGCAGCCTGAACCCCAGGGATACGCAGTATTTT	CASSLNPRDTQYF
NA	TRBJ2-2	TRBV2	NA	TGTGCCAGCAGGTGGTATACCGGGGAGCTGTTTTTT	CASRWYTGELFF
NA	TRBJ2-1	TRBV4-2	NA	TGTGCCAGCAGCCAAGAACCTGCGGGATACTACAATGAGCAGTTCTTC	CASSQEPAGYYNEQFF
few	TRBJ1-2	TRBV6-7	TRBD1	TGTGCCAGCAGTTACTCGACCCGGACAGGGGCCTATGGCTACACCTTC	CASSYSTRTGAYGYTF
NA	TRBJ1-6	TRBV20-1	NA	TGCAGTGCCCGACGGGGGGCGGTTAGTTCACCCCTCCACTTT	CSARRGAVSSPLHF
few	TRBJ1-1	TRBV5-1	NA	TGCGCCAGCAGCTTGGGGGCGACAGGCTTGAACACTGAAGCTTTCTTT	CASSLGATGLNTEAFF
NA	TRBJ2-7	TRBV3-1	TRBD2	TGCGCCAGCAGCCAAGGGACTAGATTCTACGAGCAGTACTTC	CASSQGTRFYEQYF
NA	TRBJ2-7	TRBV10-3	NA	TGTGCCATCAAACCCTGGGGGGGGCGGAACGAGCAGTACTTC	CAIKPWGGRNEQYF
few	TRBJ2-3	TRBV6-6	TRBD2	TGTGCCAGCAGTTATGGGGAGGGGACGAGCACAGATACGCAGTATTTT	CASSYGEGTSTDTQYF
NA	TRBJ1-4	TRBV7-2	NA	TGTGCCAGCAGCCTACCACCGGGGGCCGGTGAAAAACTGTTTTTT	CASSLPPGAGEKLFF
NA	TRBJ1-2	TRBV2	NA	TGTGCCAGCAGTGACCCCCGGGTGGGCCTATTCTACTATGGCTACACCTTC	CASSDPRVGLFYYGYTF
NA	TRBJ2-1	TRBV12-3/TRBV12-4	NA	TGTGCCAGCAGTTTCCGCTACAATAAGCAGTTCTTC	CASSFRYNKQFF
NA	TRBJ1-2	TRBV7-2	NA	TGTGCCAGCAGCTTAGCTGGAACAGGGTTTCAATGTGGCTACACCTTC	CASSLAGTGFQCGYTF
few	TRBJ2-3	TRBV20-1	NA	TGCAGTGCCTTAGTCCCTGATAGCACAGATACGCAGTATTTT	CSALVPDSTDTQYF
NA	TRBJ2-3	TRBV15	TRBD2	TGTGCCACCAGCAGAGATAGAGGGGACTATTTCCAGAGTGGTACGCAGTATTTT	CATSRDRGDYFQSGTQYF
NA	TRBJ2-7	TRBV7-6	NA	TGTGCCAGCAGCATGTCGGGATCACTCTCCTACGAGCAGTACTTC	CASSMSGSLSYEQYF
NA	TRBJ2-1	TRBV5-4	NA	TGTGCCAGCAGCACCCCCTTCAGCAATGAGCAGTTCTTC	CASSTPFSNEQFF